This T cell receptor beta chain stems from a study of shared clonotypes between healthy human individuals. Study-wide context: The composition of the donors was two women and a few men aged 18 to 49.

TCRdb's copy holds only in-frame clones and misses some; the assay was immunoSEQ multiplex PCR. The table has 2 million to 3 million clones, more than 80% seen once; the top ten hold around 0.14%. The authors divided CD4+ cells into CD45RA+ naive and CD45RA-negative memory subsets. Germline loops: CDR1 SGHRS, CDR2 YFSETQ. Deletions cut 1 base from V and 2 bases from J, with 9 bases between. There are 14 residues in the CDR3. The source is a man aged 18-30 years in good health. The chain employs TRBV5-1 and TRBJ2-5; no clear D gene. The sequenced sample was naive CD4+ T cells sorted from blood. The subset was: CD45RA+ positively selected. The CDR3 DNA sequence: TGCGCCAGCAGCTTGATCGGGCAACAAGAGACCCAGTACTTC. Its protein product is CASSLIGQQETQYF.